This T cell receptor (beta chain) was obtained from a study of Ad26.COV2.S vaccination and SARS-CoV-2 variants. The study's findings and limits: Recipients given vaccine exceeded placebo recipients in spike-specific TCR breadth.

CDR1 is SGHDT and CDR2 is YYEEEE in the germline V gene. V shed 1 base and J shed 4 bases, with 9 bases lying between them. The CDR3 length is 14 residues. As concerns this clone: Its target is unknown.

Treatment denoted: roughly 20 received Ad26.COV2.S at low or high dose, single or two shots; 5 received placebo; per-sample allocation not given. Sample collection was performed on day 63 after the first vaccine or placebo injection. Repertoires were generated with immunoSEQ multiplex PCR, while TCRdb's copy carries only in-frame clones and drops some. The repertoire consists of a few hundred thousand clones, with around 90% occurring once and the leading ten covering around 5.5%. Sequences were derived from peripheral blood, sampled in a trial of Ad26.COV2.S vaccine versus placebo. The sequence came from a person between 18 and 59 years old who received the Ad26.COV2.S COVID-19 vaccine or a placebo. V usage is TRBV5-6 and J usage is TRBJ1-5; D ambiguous. CDR3 region: CASSLWQANQPQHF. CDR3 in DNA: TGTGCCAGCAGCTTGTGGCAGGCTAATCAGCCCCAGCATTTT.